This paragraph reports one T cell receptor beta chain. Its target is unknown. Replicate PCRs run on sorted subsets employed 150 to 250 ng DNA, approximately 30,000 T cell genomes. Clones were read by immunoSEQ multiplex PCR, and TCRdb kept only the in-frame ones, dropping some. The sample consists of some 2,100,000 clones, 90% to 97% of them appearing once. V dropped 7 bases and J dropped 1 base, with 14 bases sitting between them. The V gene's germline CDR1 is MNHNS and CDR2 SASEGT. This CDR3 is built from 14 residues. This specimen belongs to a study of shared clonotypes between healthy human individuals. Overall study context: Researchers assigned three CD4 naive, three CD4 memory, two CD8 naive and one CD8 memory plate to each donor. Study observations and caveats: Represented genetic and exposure-history diversity was restricted by having few donors. Clonotype sharing among donors was expected to depend on sequencing depth.

Sequencing was performed on naive CD4+ T cells sorted from blood. This sample's subset: CD45RA+ positively selected. The sequence came from a man aged 18 to 29 in good health. The chain recombines TRBV6-1 with TRBJ2-7; D might be TRBD2 (6 bases). CDR3 nucleotide sequence: TGTGCCAGCATCCAAATCGGGGGATCCTACGAGCAGTACTTC. Translation: CASIQIGGSYEQYF.